This section outlines one TCR beta chain sequence together with its context. What it binds is unknown. The sample comes from a study of pediatric ulcerative colitis. Overall study results and limits: Blood-rectal clonal overlap within each person was significantly higher in ulcerative colitis patients than controls. Clonal expansions reduced rectal repertoire diversity in acute severe colitis.

Trimming cost V 0 bases and J 0 bases, with 9 bases left between them. Germline V lookup: CDR1 WSHSY, CDR2 SAAADI. The CDR3 is 16 residues long. The protocol was immunoSEQ multiplex PCR, while the TCRdb copy is restricted to in-frame clones and leaves out a portion. The table includes 30,000 to 40,000 clones, roughly 82% detected once. During colonoscopy, one to two rectal pinch biopsies were collected. Specimen: gut tissue. The V and J genes are TRBV10-2 and TRBJ1-3; D is uncertain. The receptor was derived from a boy between 10 and 17 years old with severe ulcerative colitis. Here the CDR3 DNA reads TGCGCCAGCAGTGAGTCGAAAGCGTACTCTGGAAACACCATATATTTT. Protein sequence: CASSESKAYSGNTIYF.